This passage covers 9 T cell receptor beta chains from one sample sequenced in a study of Graves' ophthalmopathy and Graves' hyperthyroidism. The study amplified TCR beta CDR3 regions using RNA transcripts. RT-PCR in the first round used HTBI primers; a second-round multiplex PCR followed. MiXCR was run by TCRdb on the multiplex PCR reads, yielding one entry per CDR3 protein. Seen here are 600,000 to 650,000 distinct CDR3 sequences, approximately 21% observed once, and the top ten hold more than 5.5%. Sequences were obtained from peripheral blood. The receptors shown here come from a woman aged 18 to 35 with stable Graves' hyperthyroidism. Some clones in this sample may be carry-over from other donors' samples.

Ten or more counts support this clonotype. The chain carries TRBV28 and TRBJ2-7; perhaps TRBD1 as D (6 bases). The CDR3 covers 14 residues. Germline V gene sequence: CDR1 MDHEN, CDR2 SYDVKM. The V end lost 3 bases, the J end lost 3 bases, and 12 bases lay between the germline ends. The CDR3 region has the DNA TGTGCCAGCAGTTTCCCGGACAGACTCTACGAGCAGTACTTC. Its protein is CASSFPDRLYEQYF.

The V gene is TRBV28, the J gene TRBJ1-5; D not certain. The CDR3 has 15 residues. V dropped 3 bases and J dropped 7 bases, with 16 bases sitting between them. The germline CDR1 and CDR2 sequences are MDHEN and SYDVKM. The CDR3 loop is CASSFSSRMRQPQHF. The CDR3 nucleotides read TGTGCCAGCAGTTTTTCATCGAGAATGAGACAGCCCCAGCATTTT.

The CDR3 nucleotides are TGTGCCTGGAGCGTGAAAAGTTCCTACGAGCAGTACTTC. This gives the protein CAWSVKSSYEQYF. The J gene is TRBJ2-7, the V gene TRBV30; D gene uncertain. The CDR3 loop spans 13 amino acids. V lost 3 bases to trimming and J lost 1 base, with 10 bases between them. Germline CDR1 GTSNPN, CDR2 SVGIG (reference sequence).

The rearrangement joins TRBV10-3 to TRBJ2-2, with D possibly matching TRBD1 (6 bases). The CDR3 consists of 13 residues. V dropped 10 bases and J dropped 2 bases, with 11 bases sitting between them. The V gene's germline CDR1 is ENHRY and CDR2 SYGVKD. CDR3 protein: CATRQENTGELFF. DNA for the CDR3: TGTGCCACCCGACAGGAAAACACCGGGGAGCTGTTTTTT.

This clonotype has ten or more counts. The chain has TRBV5-1 and TRBJ1-2, with D possibly being TRBD1 (6 bases). V lost 4 bases and J lost 7, with 20 bases in between. CDR3 length: 15 amino acids. Germline CDR1 SGHRS, CDR2 YFSETQ. The CDR3 DNA sequence: TGCGCCAGCAGCCTAGGACATAGGGGGGCGTTTGGCTACACCTTC. As protein: CASSLGHRGAFGYTF.

The J gene is TRBJ2-7, the V gene TRBV4-1, with TRBD1 matching over 8 bases. The CDR3 contains 17 residues. Per germline, CDR1 MGHRA and CDR2 YSYEKL. With V trimmed by 3 bases and J by 0 bases, 10 bases remained unmatched. In DNA form, the CDR3 reads TGCGCCAGCAGCCAGAGACAACCGGGACAGGACTCCTACGAGCAGTACTTC. Encoded protein: CASSQRQPGQDSYEQYF.

This clonotype was picked up a small number of times. The chain joins TRBV5-1 to TRBJ1-1, with a weak D call TRBD1 (6 bases). The germline gives CDR1 SGHRS, CDR2 YFSETQ. This CDR3 contains 14 residues. V lost 4 bases to trimming and J lost 0 bases, with 10 bases between them. DNA of the CDR3: TGCGCCAGCAGCATGGGACACCTGAACACTGAAGCTTTCTTT. It yields the protein CASSMGHLNTEAFF.

This clonotype was counted between two and nine times. The V call is TRBV19, the J call TRBJ1-1, with 8 bases fitting TRBD1. This CDR3 is built from 13 residues. V lost 5 bases to trimming and J lost 7 bases; unmatched junction nucleotides: 6. Germline V gene sequence: CDR1 LNHDA, CDR2 SQIVND (reference sequence). In nucleotides, the CDR3 is TGTGCCAGTAGTTCCCGACAGGGGAATGAAGCTTTCTTT. This gives the protein CASSSRQGNEAFF.

This clonotype was detected a few times. The chain joins TRBV27 to TRBJ1-5; 9 nucleotides match TRBD1. CDR3 length: 15 amino acids. J lost 8 bases, V lost 5 bases, and 10 bases had no gene match. The V gene's germline CDR1 is MNHEY and CDR2 SMNVEV (reference sequence). The CDR3 loop reads CASSPLQGAGKPQHF. CDR3 coding DNA: TGTGCCAGCAGTCCGCTACAGGGGGCTGGGAAGCCCCAGCATTTT.